This passage covers 21 T cell receptor beta chains from one sample sequenced in a study of shared clonotypes between healthy human individuals. TCRdb's table, derived via immunoSEQ multiplex PCR, lists solely in-frame clones and lacks some. Of roughly 660,000 clones detected, less than 95% appear once; the ten largest clones hold less than 40%. The sequenced sample consisted of memory CD8+ T cells from PBMCs. Subset specified: CD45RO+ cells pooled with CCR7-negative TemRA cells. The origin of the receptors is a man in his late teens or twenties in good health. Some clones in this sample may be carry-over from other donors' samples.

This clone turned up a few times. The gene calls are TRBV6-1 and TRBJ2-7; 7 bases line up with TRBD1. After removal of 1 base from V and 2 bases from J, the junction contained 5 bases not matched to a gene. This CDR3 spans 15 amino acids. Germline V gene lookup returns CDR1 MNHNS and CDR2 SASEGT. The CDR3 bases are TGTGCCAGCAGTGAAGTTGAGACAGGGACCTACGAGCAGTACTTC. It yields the protein CASSEVETGTYEQYF.

The J gene is TRBJ2-2, the V gene TRBV9; 10 bases map to TRBD2. J gave up 6 bases and V 1 base, and 12 bases lay outside the gene matches. The CDR3 runs to 18 residues. Germline V lookup: CDR1 SGDLS, CDR2 YYNGEE. The CDR3 here is CASSVSGFLAGVAGELFF. In DNA form, the CDR3 reads TGTGCCAGCAGCGTAAGTGGGTTTCTAGCGGGAGTTGCCGGGGAGCTGTTTTTT.

The rearrangement uses TRBV30 and TRBJ2-2, with a tentative D call TRBD1 (5 bases). Germline V gene sequence: CDR1 GTSNPN, CDR2 SVGIG (reference sequence). V lost 7 bases and J 7 bases, leaving 19 bases between the germline ends. The CDR3 runs to 14 residues. CDR3 amino acids: CASNTLQGFGELFF. CDR3 bases: TGTGCCTCCAACACCCTCCAGGGCTTCGGGGAGCTGTTTTTT. Filled out from reference TRBV30 and TRBJ2-2, the complete variable domain reads SQTIHQWPATLVQPVGSPLSLECTVEGTSNPNLYWYRQAAGRGLQLLFYSVGIGQISSEVPQNLSASRPQDRQFILSSKKLLLSDSGFYLCASNTLQGFGELFFGEGSRLTVL.

The chain joins TRBV5-1 to TRBJ2-1; D gene ambiguous. The germline V gene encodes CDR1 SGHRS and CDR2 YFSETQ. Trimming left V 3 bases short and J 2 bases short, with 33 bases between. The CDR3 totals 22 residues. Here the CDR3 DNA reads TGCGCCAGCAGCTCTAACCCCCTTTTCTTCGGTGCAAAAGGTGGGCCCTACAATGAGCAGTTCTTC. The encoded protein is CASSSNPLFFGAKGGPYNEQFF.

This chain links TRBV11-2 with TRBJ2-7; TRBD2 might be the D (5 bases). The CDR3 loop spans 14 amino acids. Germline lookup yields CDR1 SGHAT and CDR2 FQNNGV. V lost 0 bases to trimming and J lost 2 bases, with 8 bases between them. The CDR3: CASSLDDYPYEQYF. The CDR3 DNA follows: TGTGCCAGCAGCTTAGATGACTATCCCTACGAGCAGTACTTC.

The rearrangement links TRBV27 to TRBJ2-7; TRBD1 might be the D (6 bases). The CDR3 covers 14 residues. Germline V gene sequence: CDR1 MNHEY, CDR2 SMNVEV (reference sequence). Trimming cost V 2 bases and J 2 bases, with 10 bases left between them. CDR3 sequence: CASSLRGTTYEQYF. The CDR3 DNA is TGTGCCAGCAGTTTAAGGGGGACCACCTACGAGCAGTACTTC.

This chain links TRBV9 with TRBJ1-1; D not certain. The V end lost 0 bases, the J end lost 8 bases, and 11 bases lay between the germline ends. This CDR3 contains 13 residues. Per germline, CDR1 SGDLS and CDR2 YYNGEE. In DNA, the CDR3 is TGTGCCAGCAGCGTAGGCCCCGGGTACGAAGCTTTCTTT. It encodes CASSVGPGYEAFF.

The rearrangement joins TRBV10-3 to TRBJ1-1; D is unresolved. This CDR3 contains 12 residues. V lost 4 bases to trimming and J lost 0 bases, with 3 bases between them. The germline gives CDR1 ENHRY, CDR2 SYGVKD. DNA of the CDR3: TGTGCCATCAGTGCCATGAACACTGAAGCTTTCTTT. Its translation: CAISAMNTEAFF.

The chain joins TRBV27 to TRBJ2-3; D uncertain. The CDR3 totals 14 residues. The germline V gene has CDR1 MNHEY and CDR2 SMNVEV (reference sequence). Trimming shortened V by 2 bases and J by 6 bases, and 12 bases separated the two germline ends. CDR3 sequence reads: CASSLISTPDTQYF. As DNA, the CDR3 is TGTGCCAGCAGTTTAATTTCTACCCCGGATACGCAGTATTTT.

The V gene is TRBV2, the J gene TRBJ2-7; D remains unclear. Trimming shortened V by 3 bases and J by 5 bases, and 14 bases separated the two germline ends. The CDR3 consists of 14 residues. The germline gives CDR1 SNHLY, CDR2 FYNNEI. The CDR3 nucleotides read TGTGCCAGCAGTGATGTGAACAGTATCCACGAGCAGTACTTC. As protein: CASSDVNSIHEQYF.

This clone was recorded a few times. The CDR3 loop reads CASSVGIPTRLYF. The DNA of the CDR3 is TGTGCCAGCAGCGTAGGGATCCCCACACGGTTGTATTTT. This chain connects TRBV9 to TRBJ2-3; D unclear. With 0 bases removed from V and 14 bases from J, the gap between germline ends came to 16 bases. Germline CDR1 is SGDLS and CDR2 is YYNGEE. CDR3 length equals 13 residues.

The rearrangement links TRBV9 to TRBJ2-3; 8 bases are shared with TRBD1. Trimming took 2 bases from V and 5 from J; bases not matched to a gene: 13. The CDR3 is 17 residues long. Germline loops: CDR1 SGDLS, CDR2 YYNGEE. The CDR3 DNA reads as TGTGCCAGCAGCGTCAGGGGGCGGATTTATTTTGAAGATACGCAGTATTTT. Amino acids: CASSVRGRIYFEDTQYF. Combining the CDR3 with reference TRBV9 and TRBJ2-3 gives the whole variable domain DSGVTQTPKHLITATGQRVTLRCSPRSGDLSVYWYQQSLDQGLQFLIQYYNGEERAKGNILERFSAQQFPDLHSELNLSSLELGDSALYFCASSVRGRIYFEDTQYFGPGTRLTVL.

The chain joins TRBV21-1 to TRBJ1-3. TRBV21-1 is a known pseudogene. This CDR3 is 13 amino acids long. The CDR3 reads CASTKRDSNTIYF. The CDR3 DNA reads as TGTGCCAGCACCAAGAGGGACTCGAACACCATATATTTT.

The V call is TRBV30, the J call TRBJ2-7, with 9 positions matching TRBD2. CDR1 is GTSNPN, CDR2 SVGIG, per germline (reference sequence). The trim removed 0 bases at V and 4 bases at J, leaving 13 bases unmatched. The CDR3 consists of 17 residues. CDR3 sequence reads: CAWSVQFPLREGYEQYF. The CDR3 DNA is TGTGCCTGGAGTGTACAGTTTCCCCTGCGGGAGGGTTACGAGCAGTACTTC.

This clone occurred a few times. The rearrangement links TRBV23-1 to TRBJ1-1; 7 bases are a match to TRBD1. TRBV23-1 is classed as an ORF, of uncertain function. V lost 0 bases, J lost 3 bases, and 4 bases stayed unmatched. The CDR3 covers 15 residues. The chain's CDR3 is CASSQSSTGHTEAFF. CDR3 DNA: TGCGCCAGCAGTCAATCTTCGACAGGGCACACTGAAGCTTTCTTT.

The V call is TRBV7-8, the J call TRBJ2-7, with D unclear. The length of the CDR3 is 14 residues. CDR1 SGHVS and CDR2 FQNEAQ come from the germline V gene. V lost 2 bases and J 2 bases, leaving 10 bases between the germline ends. CDR3 residues: CASSLFGETYEQYF. DNA of the CDR3: TGTGCCAGCAGCTTATTCGGAGAGACCTACGAGCAGTACTTC.

This chain's CDR3 is CASSQDLVGGAEAFF. The CDR3 region has the DNA TGTGCCAGCAGCCAAGATCTCGTGGGGGGCGCTGAAGCTTTCTTT. V usage is TRBV14 and J usage is TRBJ1-1, with D possibly matching TRBD1 (6 bases). V lost 0 bases and J 6 bases, leaving 14 bases between the germline ends. This CDR3 spans 15 amino acids. The germline V gene has CDR1 SGHDN and CDR2 FVKESK.

The chain joins TRBV4-1 to TRBJ2-7; 7 bases are shared with TRBD1. The CDR3 extends over 12 amino acids. Unmatched junction bases numbered 3, after V lost 5 bases and J lost 5 bases. The germline gives CDR1 MGHRA, CDR2 YSYEKL. The CDR3 DNA sequence: TGCGCCAGCAGCTCTGACAGGGACGAGCAGTACTTC. Translating gives CASSSDRDEQYF.

The gene calls are TRBV19 and TRBJ1-2, with D possibly matching TRBD1 (5 bases). The germline V and J ends were trimmed by 4 bases and 4 bases, with 10 bases remaining between them. Per germline, CDR1 LNHDA and CDR2 SQIVND (reference sequence). This CDR3 is built from 13 residues. The CDR3 DNA reads TGTGCCAGTAGTACCGAAGGGACCTATGGCTACACCTTC. Protein: CASSTEGTYGYTF.

This clone has just a few counts. The chain employs TRBV19 and TRBJ1-5, with D uncertain. The CDR3 contains 13 residues. Trimming removed 6 bases from V and 6 bases from J, with 12 bases in between. Germline CDR1 LNHDA, CDR2 SQIVND (reference sequence). The CDR3 loop is CASREGGSQPQHF. In nucleotides, the CDR3 is TGTGCCAGTAGAGAGGGAGGGAGTCAGCCCCAGCATTTT.

The rearrangement uses TRBV6-1 and TRBJ1-5; 7 bases align to TRBD1. Trimming took 0 bases from V and 0 from J; bases not matched to a gene: 5. Germline values: CDR1 MNHNS, CDR2 SASEGT. CDR3 length equals 17 residues. CDR3 residues: CASSEATGFYSNQPQHF. In DNA form, the CDR3 reads TGTGCCAGCAGTGAAGCGACAGGGTTCTATAGCAATCAGCCCCAGCATTTT.